These T cell receptor beta chains were read from a single sample in a study of beta chain features in type 1 diabetes. TCRdb keeps only in-frame clones here, not all; method: immunoSEQ multiplex PCR. The table records 40,000 or so clones, over 50% of them present only once. The sequenced material came from Tregs from blood. The receptors stem from a woman aged 18-29 years in good health. CDR3s include the opening cysteine and the closing phenylalanine or tryptophan. D genes are given only for firm matches. Not every row has a clone size; where given, it reads once, few, many or a size class.

j_gene: TRBJ2-3
v_gene: TRBV9
abundance: -
d_gene: -
CDR3nt: TGTGCCAGCAGCGTAAAACGTCCAGGGGGGCCGATGGCGGGAGGTTCGGGCACAGATACGCAGTATTTT
CDR3aa: CASSVKRPGGPMAGGSGTDTQYF

j_gene: TRBJ1-4
v_gene: TRBV18
abundance: -
d_gene: TRBD1
CDR3nt: TGTGCCAGCTCACCTCGACAGGGTCTAACTAATGAAAAACTGTTTTTT
CDR3aa: CASSPRQGLTNEKLFF

j_gene: TRBJ2-3
v_gene: TRBV7-9
abundance: -
d_gene: -
CDR3nt: TGTGCCAGCAGCTTAACGGGGATAGATACGCAGTATTTT
CDR3aa: CASSLTGIDTQYF

j_gene: TRBJ1-2
v_gene: TRBV6-5
abundance: -
d_gene: -
CDR3nt: TGTGCCAGCAGCTCCCCAGCCGTCGGGGGATTGGGCTACACCTTC
CDR3aa: CASSSPAVGGLGYTF

j_gene: TRBJ1-3
v_gene: TRBV27
abundance: -
d_gene: -
CDR3nt: TGTGCCAGCAGTCTTAGGGGACAACTTAATTTTGGAAACACCATATATTTT
CDR3aa: CASSLRGQLNFGNTIYF

j_gene: TRBJ2-2
v_gene: TRBV30
abundance: -
d_gene: -
CDR3nt: TGTGCCTGGAGAAGAACAGGGATGTCGTACACCGGGGAGCTGTTTTTT
CDR3aa: CAWRRTGMSYTGELFF

j_gene: TRBJ1-5
v_gene: TRBV28
abundance: -
d_gene: -
CDR3nt: TGTGCCAGCAGCCTATGGGGAGGGGGCAATCAGCCCCAGCATTTT
CDR3aa: CASSLWGGGNQPQHF

j_gene: TRBJ2-3
v_gene: TRBV7-9
abundance: -
d_gene: TRBD2
CDR3nt: TGTGCCAGCAGCCAAGGACTAGCGGGAGATGCAGATACGCAGTATTTT
CDR3aa: CASSQGLAGDADTQYF

j_gene: TRBJ2-3
v_gene: TRBV28
abundance: -
d_gene: -
CDR3nt: TGTGCCAGCAGTTTATTTTCCAGGGGCTCTACAGATACGCAGTATTTT
CDR3aa: CASSLFSRGSTDTQYF

j_gene: TRBJ2-7
v_gene: TRBV28
abundance: -
d_gene: -
CDR3nt: TGTGCCAGCAGCCCCAGTCCCAGCGGGCCGGCCTACGAGCAGTACTTC
CDR3aa: CASSPSPSGPAYEQYF

j_gene: TRBJ2-5
v_gene: TRBV5-1
abundance: -
d_gene: TRBD2
CDR3nt: TGCGCCAGCAGCGGGACTAGCGGGAGGATCCAAGAGACCCAGTACTTC
CDR3aa: CASSGTSGRIQETQYF

j_gene: TRBJ1-1
v_gene: TRBV7-9
abundance: -
d_gene: -
CDR3nt: TGTGCCAGCAGCCAATCCTTTCAGGATCGAAAAGCTTTCTTT
CDR3aa: CASSQSFQDRKAFF

j_gene: TRBJ2-1
v_gene: TRBV7-9
abundance: -
d_gene: -
CDR3nt: TGTGCCAGCAGCTTAGCCTTTGCGGCGAGCTCCTACAATGAGCAGTTCTTC
CDR3aa: CASSLAFAASSYNEQFF

j_gene: TRBJ2-7
v_gene: TRBV9
abundance: -
d_gene: TRBD2
CDR3nt: TGTGCCAGCAGCGTAGGGGGCGGGAGGTCCTCCGAGCAGTACTTC
CDR3aa: CASSVGGGRSSEQYF

j_gene: TRBJ2-1
v_gene: TRBV7-9
abundance: -
d_gene: TRBD1
CDR3nt: TGTGCCAGCAGCTTGGGACAGGGGAGCTATGAGCAGTTCTTC
CDR3aa: CASSLGQGSYEQFF

j_gene: TRBJ2-3
v_gene: TRBV13
abundance: few
d_gene: TRBD2
CDR3nt: TGTGCCAGCAGCTTGAGGACTAGCGGGGGAGGCACAGATACGCAGTATTTT
CDR3aa: CASSLRTSGGGTDTQYF

j_gene: TRBJ2-7
v_gene: TRBV29-1
abundance: -
d_gene: -
CDR3nt: TGCAGCGTTTCTGAACAGGGGGGGGAGCAGTACTTC
CDR3aa: CSVSEQGGEQYF

j_gene: TRBJ2-3
v_gene: TRBV18
abundance: -
d_gene: -
CDR3nt: TGTGCCAGCTCACCACTTTTGGGAAGTATGGTGTCCGGGGGCACAGATACGCAGTATTTT
CDR3aa: CASSPLLGSMVSGGTDTQYF

j_gene: TRBJ1-2
v_gene: TRBV2
abundance: few
d_gene: TRBD1
CDR3nt: TGTGCCAGCACCTACCGGGACAGGGGTGGCGGCTACACCTTC
CDR3aa: CASTYRDRGGGYTF

j_gene: TRBJ2-7
v_gene: TRBV6-1
abundance: -
d_gene: TRBD2
CDR3nt: TGTGCCAGCAGTGGGACGGGTATTCGGACTAGCGGGAGTTACGAGCAGTACTTC
CDR3aa: CASSGTGIRTSGSYEQYF